Listed below are T cell receptor beta chains from one sample, sequenced in a study of blood T cells in healthy people across ages. MiXCR was run by TCRdb on the 5' RACE reads, yielding one entry per CDR3 protein. The repertoire holds some 760,000 distinct CDR3 sequences, with 20% to 30% as singletons. This sample was shared with a second study, whose subject was T cells of mothers and their children.

Source material: blood. All receptors derive from a boy aged 10-17 years in good health. The CDR3 runs from the conserved cysteine through the conserved F or W. Fields, in order: J gene, V gene, D gene, clone size, CDR3 DNA, CDR3 protein. A D gene is named only where the DNA matches it firmly. The size field is filled for only some rows; it gives once, few, many or a size class.

J: TRBJ1-3; V: TRBV29-1; D: -; size: -; DNA: TGCAGCGCCCTCGGAAACACCATATATTTT; CDR3: CSALGNTIYF
J: TRBJ1-2; V: TRBV7-9; D: TRBD1; size: few; DNA: TGTGCCAGCAGCTTCGGACAGGGCCTAGGCTATGGCTACACCTTC; CDR3: CASSFGQGLGYGYTF
J: TRBJ2-1; V: TRBV28; D: TRBD2; size: few; DNA: TGTGCCAGCAGTTTAATTGGCGGGAGTATTGAGCAGTTCTTC; CDR3: CASSLIGGSIEQFF
J: TRBJ2-2; V: TRBV27; D: -; size: -; DNA: TGTGCCAGCAGTTTAAGGGGACCGAACACCGGGGAGCTGTTTTTT; CDR3: CASSLRGPNTGELFF
J: TRBJ2-1; V: TRBV7-9; D: TRBD2; size: -; DNA: TGTGCCAGCAGCTATCTAGCGGGAGGCCTGAATGAGCAGTTCTTC; CDR3: CASSYLAGGLNEQFF
J: TRBJ2-5; V: TRBV20-1; D: -; size: few; DNA: TGCAGTGCTAGAGATCCCATAGGGCAAGAGACCCAGTACTTC; CDR3: CSARDPIGQETQYF
J: TRBJ2-1; V: TRBV3-1; D: TRBD2; size: few; DNA: TGTGCCAGCAGCCAAGAAGGCGGGAGGGCCTACAATGAGCAGTTCTTC; CDR3: CASSQEGGRAYNEQFF
J: TRBJ1-4; V: TRBV4-3; D: -; size: few; DNA: TGCGCCAGCAGCCAAGATTCGTCAGGGGTCGGTGAAAAACTGTTTTTT; CDR3: CASSQDSSGVGEKLFF
J: TRBJ2-6; V: TRBV20-1; D: -; size: -; DNA: TGCAGTGCTAGCCCCACGGGGGGCGGAGCTGGGGCCAACGTCCTGACTTTC; CDR3: CSASPTGGGAGANVLTF
J: TRBJ2-1; V: TRBV20-1; D: TRBD2; size: few; DNA: TGCAGTGCGGGACTAGCGGGAGAGTACAATGAGCAGTTCTTC; CDR3: CSAGLAGEYNEQFF
J: TRBJ2-1; V: TRBV7-9; D: TRBD2; size: -; DNA: TGTGCCAGCAGCTTATCTAGCGGGGGGAATGGGCAGTTCTTC; CDR3: CASSLSSGGNGQFF
J: TRBJ2-1; V: TRBV7-2; D: -; size: -; DNA: TGTGCCAGCAGCTTAGAGGTTACTGAGCAGTTCTTC; CDR3: CASSLEVTEQFF
J: TRBJ2-7; V: TRBV7-9; D: -; size: -; DNA: TGTGCCAGCAGCTTACTCACAGCGTCCTACGAGCAGTACTTC; CDR3: CASSLLTASYEQYF
J: TRBJ2-6; V: TRBV5-1; D: -; size: -; DNA: TGCGCCAGCAGCTTGGCGGCCTCTGGGGCCAACGTCCTGACTTTC; CDR3: CASSLAASGANVLTF
J: TRBJ1-1; V: TRBV7-2; D: -; size: few; DNA: TGTGCCAGCAGCTTAGTAAAGTTGAACACTGAAGCTTTCTTT; CDR3: CASSLVKLNTEAFF
J: TRBJ2-7; V: TRBV9; D: -; size: -; DNA: TGTGCCAGCAGCGTAGACGGGCCGGTTGCCGAGCAGTACTTC; CDR3: CASSVDGPVAEQYF
J: TRBJ1-5; V: TRBV20-1; D: -; size: -; DNA: TGCAGTGCTAGAGATGGGTCGGTGGGGGGGGGATTCAATCAGCCCCAGCATTTT; CDR3: CSARDGSVGGGFNQPQHF
J: TRBJ2-2; V: TRBV12-3/TRBV12-4; D: -; size: few; DNA: TGTGCCAGCAGGAAAGACACCGGGGAGCTGTTTTTT; CDR3: CASRKDTGELFF
J: TRBJ1-3; V: TRBV29-1; D: -; size: -; DNA: TGCAGCGTTGGAGAGGGGGCTGGAAACACCATATATTTT; CDR3: CSVGEGAGNTIYF
J: TRBJ2-5; V: TRBV20-1; D: TRBD2; size: many; DNA: TGCAGTGCGACAGCGGGAGGCATGGAGACCCAGTACTTC; CDR3: CSATAGGMETQYF
J: TRBJ2-6; V: TRBV6-2/TRBV6-3; D: -; size: -; DNA: TGTGCCAGCAGCCCCGGGCAGGGGACCGCTGGGGCCAACGTCCTGACTTTC; CDR3: CASSPGQGTAGANVLTF
J: TRBJ2-5; V: TRBV4-1; D: -; size: few; DNA: TGCGCCAGCAGCCAAGGTCCGGGTAGAGAGACCCAGTACTTC; CDR3: CASSQGPGRETQYF
J: TRBJ2-7; V: TRBV20-1; D: TRBD2; size: -; DNA: TGCAGTGCTAGAGACCCAGCTAGCGGGATAACTAAACAGTACTTC; CDR3: CSARDPASGITKQYF
J: TRBJ2-7; V: TRBV7-6; D: -; size: -; DNA: TGTGCCAGCATCCAGAGCAGTAGCTCCTACGAGCAGTACTTC; CDR3: CASIQSSSSYEQYF
J: TRBJ1-2; V: TRBV29-1; D: -; size: -; DNA: TGCAGCGTTGAATGGACAGCTAACTATGGCTACACCTTC; CDR3: CSVEWTANYGYTF
J: TRBJ1-1; V: TRBV9; D: -; size: once; DNA: TGTGCCAGCAGCGTAGGGGGTCTGGTGAACACTGAAGCTTTCTTT; CDR3: CASSVGGLVNTEAFF
J: TRBJ1-4; V: TRBV5-1; D: -; size: few; DNA: TGCGCCAGCAGCAAAAATCAACTGGGTGAAAAACTGTTTTTT; CDR3: CASSKNQLGEKLFF
J: TRBJ2-1; V: TRBV12-5; D: TRBD2; size: -; DNA: TGTGCTAGTGGTTTGGTCACTAGCGGGAGCGATGAGCAGTTCTTC; CDR3: CASGLVTSGSDEQFF
J: TRBJ1-3; V: TRBV7-2; D: -; size: many; DNA: TGTGCCAGCAGCTTACCTGGAAACACCATATATTTT; CDR3: CASSLPGNTIYF
J: TRBJ2-6; V: TRBV25-1; D: -; size: -; DNA: TGTGCCAGCCAAGACTCAGGCGAAGTCTCTGGGGCCAACGTCCTGACTTTC; CDR3: CASQDSGEVSGANVLTF
J: TRBJ1-4; V: TRBV3-1; D: TRBD1; size: few; DNA: TGTGCCAGCAGCCCCACAGGGGGCTTAGGAAAACTGTTTTTT; CDR3: CASSPTGGLGKLFF
J: TRBJ2-5; V: TRBV4-2; D: TRBD2; size: -; DNA: TGTGCCAGCACGTCGACAGTAGCGGGAGCGGAGAACCAAGAGACCCAGTACTTC; CDR3: CASTSTVAGAENQETQYF
J: TRBJ1-5; V: TRBV2; D: -; size: -; DNA: TGTGCCAGCCAGACAGAGAACAATCAGCCCCAGCATTTT; CDR3: CASQTENNQPQHF
J: TRBJ1-4; V: TRBV6-5; D: -; size: -; DNA: TGTGCCAGCAGTTACTCGGGGGCGGCTAATGAAAAACTGTTTTTT; CDR3: CASSYSGAANEKLFF
J: TRBJ2-3; V: TRBV4-2; D: -; size: few; DNA: TGTGCCAGCAGCCCTCGATTCTCTAGCACAGATACGCAGTATTTT; CDR3: CASSPRFSSTDTQYF
J: TRBJ2-1; V: TRBV7-9; D: -; size: few; DNA: TGCGCCAGCAGCTTAGTTTCAGGGATCAATGAGCAGTTCTTC; CDR3: CASSLVSGINEQFF
J: TRBJ2-5; V: TRBV12-3/TRBV12-4; D: TRBD2; size: -; DNA: TGTGCCAGCAGTTCGGGGACTAGAGTCGCGGAGACCCAGTACTTC; CDR3: CASSSGTRVAETQYF
J: TRBJ2-5; V: TRBV30; D: -; size: few; DNA: TGTGCCTGGAGTGTTGGGGGGGCGGAGACCCAGTACTTC; CDR3: CAWSVGGAETQYF
J: TRBJ2-7; V: TRBV28; D: -; size: -; DNA: TGTGCCAGCAGCCACGACACGGACCTCTCCTACGAGCAGTACTTC; CDR3: CASSHDTDLSYEQYF
J: TRBJ2-7; V: TRBV12-3/TRBV12-4; D: -; size: -; DNA: TGTGCCAGCAGCCCGGGGAGGCGATCGAGCTCCTACGAGCAGTACTTC; CDR3: CASSPGRRSSSYEQYF
J: TRBJ1-5; V: TRBV7-2; D: -; size: few; DNA: TGTGCCAGCACCCAAGGGGGGACCCCCAATCAGCCCCAGCATTTT; CDR3: CASTQGGTPNQPQHF
J: TRBJ2-1; V: TRBV4-3; D: TRBD2; size: few; DNA: TGCGCCAGCAGCCAAGATTGGCTAGCGGGAGGGAATCTCAACAATGAGCAGTTCTTC; CDR3: CASSQDWLAGGNLNNEQFF
J: TRBJ2-1; V: TRBV20-1; D: TRBD2; size: few; DNA: TGCAGTGCTAGAGATACGACTAGCGGGAGGGACATGAGCTCCTACAATGAGCAGTTCTTC; CDR3: CSARDTTSGRDMSSYNEQFF
J: TRBJ2-7; V: TRBV2; D: TRBD2; size: -; DNA: TGTGCCAGCAGCGAACCTAGCGGGGGGTCCTACGAGCAGTACTTC; CDR3: CASSEPSGGSYEQYF
J: TRBJ2-5; V: TRBV7-2; D: -; size: few; DNA: TGTGCCAGCAGCTTAGACCCCCGGGGAGAGACCCAGTACTTC; CDR3: CASSLDPRGETQYF
J: TRBJ1-1; V: TRBV5-1; D: -; size: -; DNA: TGCGCCAGCAGGACAGTAATTAACACTGAAGCTTTCTTT; CDR3: CASRTVINTEAFF
J: TRBJ2-1; V: TRBV29-1; D: TRBD2; size: few; DNA: TGCAGCGTTGCTAGACTAGCGGGAGTCAATGAGCAGTTCTTC; CDR3: CSVARLAGVNEQFF